This T cell receptor (beta chain) was identified in a study of T cell responses to AZD1222 COVID-19 vaccine. The CDR3 consists of 17 residues. Trimming removed 0 bases from V and 3 bases from J; junction bases left unmatched: 5. Germline CDR1 reads SGHRS; CDR2 reads YFSETQ. Study results and caveats: Vaccination with two AZD1222 doses was followed by a rise in Spike-specific TCR breadth and depth. Females made up more of the donors, who were largely white British, and clonal diversity may have come out too low. Spike was spanned by vaccine-associated CD4 TCRs, with dominance at 160-218 and 743-854. The peak T cell response came first, and repertoires were sampled only after it.

Comment on this clone: Antigen: not known.

Assay: immunoSEQ multiplex PCR; the TCRdb copy retains only in-frame clones and omits some. The sample includes about 35,000 clones, 75% to 90% seen only once; the top ten take approximately 7.3%. The sequence derives from an adult in good health. This rearrangement joins TRBV5-1 to TRBJ2-1; 11 bases line up with TRBD1. Sequenced here: peripheral blood, sampled on day 0 of AZD1222 vaccination. Here the CDR3 reads CASSLDGTGGNYNEQFF. The CDR3 coding sequence is TGCGCCAGCAGCTTGGACGGGACAGGGGGGAACTACAATGAGCAGTTCTTC.